Listed here is a single T cell receptor (beta chain). Its target is not known. Separate from the roughly 670-subject first cohort, the 120-subject validation cohort was the one that the donors belonged to. Germline V lookup: CDR1 MGHRA, CDR2 YSYEKL. The CDR3 spans 15 residues. The junction had 8 bases not matched to a gene; V was cut back by 4 bases and J by 6 bases. This entry comes from a study of cytomegalovirus exposure and HLA in healthy donors. Study information: Both the roughly 120 validation repertoires and the roughly 700 first-cohort repertoires used the same platform, as reported by a later analysis.

Method: immunoSEQ multiplex PCR; TCRdb's copy keeps in-frame clones and lacks some. The sample lists roughly 86,000 clones; 90% to 96% were seen once. Findings and caveats of the study: Subsequent analysis revealed that first-cohort TCR clusters tended to co-occur in the roughly 120 validation repertoires. There were 150 to 200 TCR beta chains listed as cytomegalovirus-associated.

The sequencing sample was made of PBMCs. The TCR originated in a man between 18 and 29 years old in good health and CMV-seropositive. This chain joins TRBV4-1 and TRBJ2-1, with 8 bases aligning to TRBD2. This chain's CDR3 is CASSRDPGLGNEQFF. Written as DNA, the CDR3 is TGCGCCAGCAGCCGAGACCCGGGACTAGGCAATGAGCAGTTCTTC.